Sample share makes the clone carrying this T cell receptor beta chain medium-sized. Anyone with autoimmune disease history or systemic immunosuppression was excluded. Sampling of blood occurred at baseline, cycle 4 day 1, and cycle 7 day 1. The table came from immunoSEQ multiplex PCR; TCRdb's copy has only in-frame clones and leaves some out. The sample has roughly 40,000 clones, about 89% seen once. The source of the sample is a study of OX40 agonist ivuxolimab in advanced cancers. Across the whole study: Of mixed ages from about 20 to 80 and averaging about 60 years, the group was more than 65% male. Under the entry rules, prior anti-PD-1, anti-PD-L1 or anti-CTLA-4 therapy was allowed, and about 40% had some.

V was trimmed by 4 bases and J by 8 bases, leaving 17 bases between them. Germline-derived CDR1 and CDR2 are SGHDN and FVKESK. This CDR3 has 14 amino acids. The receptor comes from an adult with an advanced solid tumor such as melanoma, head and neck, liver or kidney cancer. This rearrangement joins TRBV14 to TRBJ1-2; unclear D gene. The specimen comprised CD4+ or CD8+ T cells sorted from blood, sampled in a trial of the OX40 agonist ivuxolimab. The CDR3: CASSPFSKREGYTF. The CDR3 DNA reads TGTGCCAGCAGCCCCTTTAGCAAACGGGAAGGCTACACCTTC.